This record concerns one T cell receptor (beta chain) sequence. Its antigen is not known. Findings and limits, study-wide: In terms of TCR gene usage, tumor memory CD4+ T cells clustered together with blood and lymph node memory CD4+ cells, as well as with lymph node naive CD4+ cells. The larger cohort examined one V-J beta rearrangement, not whole repertoires.

Via MiXCR, TCRdb re-called the 5' RACE reads, giving one row per CDR3 protein. This repertoire shows 45,000 to 70,000 distinct CDR3 sequences, roughly 28% found once; its top ten account for approximately 3.2%. The CDR3 spans 15 residues. Trimming left V 4 bases short and J 5 bases short, with 12 bases between. The germline V gene has CDR1 MNHNY and CDR2 SVGAGI (reference sequence). Sequencing was done on a sample of tumor-infiltrating memory CD4+ T cells sorted from the breast tumor. The subset here: memory CD4+ T cells, CD4+CD45RO+CD25-. The chain is built from TRBV6-6 and TRBJ1-6, with D possibly TRBD1 on 6 matching bases. This receptor was taken from a female donor with breast cancer. CDR3 sequence reads: CASSFYRANNSPLHF. The CDR3 DNA sequence: TGTGCCAGCAGTTTTTACAGGGCCAATAATTCACCCCTCCACTTT.